This TCR beta chain was recorded in a study of cytomegalovirus exposure and HLA in healthy donors. PCR primers comprised 60 Vbeta and 13 Jbeta primers. The assay was immunoSEQ multiplex PCR, and TCRdb's table has in-frame clones only and misses some. The sample shows 120,000 or so clones, over 65% of them seen only once. For this clone: Its antigen is unidentified.

CDR3 length: 17 residues. The germline gives CDR1 GTSNPN, CDR2 SVGIG (reference sequence). Trimming removed 3 bases at V and 0 bases at J, with 18 bases between. The study, taken as a whole, reports: Analyzed later, association rates of TCRs varied across HLA loci, with DRB1 most and HLA-C fewest. Among immune exposure information, only CMV serostatus was available.

The chain combines TRBV30 with TRBJ2-1; D is uncertain. The sample consisted of PBMCs. This TCR came from a man between 18 and 35 years old in good health and CMV-seropositive. CDR3 nucleotide sequence: TGTGCCTGGAGGGATTTTCCTAAGTGGAGCTCCTACAATGAGCAGTTCTTC. Translated: CAWRDFPKWSSYNEQFF.